This paragraph covers one TCR beta chain sequence. What it recognizes is unknown. This entry is derived from a study of cytomegalovirus exposure and HLA in healthy donors. Study information: The 90 to 150 validation repertoires used the same platform as the 550 to 700 first-cohort repertoires (as reported by a later analysis). Study findings and constraints: First-cohort TCR clusters were later found to tend to co-occur in the 120 validation repertoires. The study designated 150 or so TCR beta chains cytomegalovirus-associated.

Germline-derived CDR1 and CDR2 are SGHTA and FQGTGA. This CDR3 contains 16 residues. After removal of 2 bases from V and 5 bases from J, the junction contained 7 bases not matched to a gene. The donors formed part of the approximately 130-subject validation cohort, distinct from the roughly 730-subject first cohort. TCRdb's table, derived via immunoSEQ multiplex PCR, lists solely in-frame clones and lacks some. This sample yields 190,000 or so clones, of which about 80% are seen a single time; 2.5% to 3% belongs to the top ten. J is TRBJ2-2 and V is TRBV7-3; 8 bases line up with TRBD2. The material sequenced was PBMCs. The origin of this receptor is a woman under 30 in good health and CMV-seropositive. The CDR3 nucleotides read TGTGCCAGCAGCTTAGAGGGGACTAGTCGTACCGGGGAGCTGTTTTTT. Translating it yields CASSLEGTSRTGELFF.